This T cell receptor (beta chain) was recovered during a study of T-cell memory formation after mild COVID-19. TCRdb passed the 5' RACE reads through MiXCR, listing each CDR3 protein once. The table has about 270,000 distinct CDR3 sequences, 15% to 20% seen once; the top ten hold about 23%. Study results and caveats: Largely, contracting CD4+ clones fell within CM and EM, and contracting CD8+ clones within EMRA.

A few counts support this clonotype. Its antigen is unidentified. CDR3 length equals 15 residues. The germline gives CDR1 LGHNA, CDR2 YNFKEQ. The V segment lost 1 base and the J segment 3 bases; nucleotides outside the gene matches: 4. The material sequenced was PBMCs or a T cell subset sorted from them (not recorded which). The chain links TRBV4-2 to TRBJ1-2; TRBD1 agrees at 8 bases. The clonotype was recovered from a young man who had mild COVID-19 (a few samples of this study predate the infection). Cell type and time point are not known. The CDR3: CASSQVGQGDYGYTF. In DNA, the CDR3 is TGTGCCAGCAGCCAAGTAGGACAGGGAGACTATGGCTACACCTTC.